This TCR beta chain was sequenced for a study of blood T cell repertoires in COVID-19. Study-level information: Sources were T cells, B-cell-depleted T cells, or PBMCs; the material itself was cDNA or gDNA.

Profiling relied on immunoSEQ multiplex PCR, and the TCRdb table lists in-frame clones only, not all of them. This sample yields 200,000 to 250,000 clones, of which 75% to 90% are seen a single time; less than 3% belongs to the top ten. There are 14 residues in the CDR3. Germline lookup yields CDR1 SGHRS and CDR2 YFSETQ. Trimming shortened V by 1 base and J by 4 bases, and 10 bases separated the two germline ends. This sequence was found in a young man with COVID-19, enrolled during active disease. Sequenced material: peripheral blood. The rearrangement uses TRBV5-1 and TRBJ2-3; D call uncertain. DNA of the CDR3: TGCGCCAGCAGCTTGAGTCAGGTGGCAGATACGCAGTATTTT. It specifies CASSLSQVADTQYF.